This T cell receptor (beta chain) was profiled in a study of shared clonotypes between healthy human individuals. This CDR3 has 15 residues. The trim removed 7 bases at V and 4 bases at J, leaving 12 bases unmatched. Germline V gene sequence: CDR1 SGHKS, CDR2 YYEKEE (reference sequence). This clone was seen a single time. Terminally differentiated effector memory CD45RA+ cells were left out of the naive CD8 fraction, which was CD45RO-negative and positively selected for CCR7. The protocol was immunoSEQ multiplex PCR, while the TCRdb copy is restricted to in-frame clones and leaves out a portion. In the table there are around 560,000 clones, around 95% of which are singletons.

This TCR was recovered from a woman younger than 45 in good health. This chain joins TRBV5-5 and TRBJ2-7, with 9 bases identical to TRBD1. The specimen was naive CD8+ T cells sorted from blood. In DNA form, the CDR3 reads TGTGCCAGCTCCATGGGACAGGGTTTGTCGTACGAGCAGTACTTC. Translated, it gives CASSMGQGLSYEQYF.